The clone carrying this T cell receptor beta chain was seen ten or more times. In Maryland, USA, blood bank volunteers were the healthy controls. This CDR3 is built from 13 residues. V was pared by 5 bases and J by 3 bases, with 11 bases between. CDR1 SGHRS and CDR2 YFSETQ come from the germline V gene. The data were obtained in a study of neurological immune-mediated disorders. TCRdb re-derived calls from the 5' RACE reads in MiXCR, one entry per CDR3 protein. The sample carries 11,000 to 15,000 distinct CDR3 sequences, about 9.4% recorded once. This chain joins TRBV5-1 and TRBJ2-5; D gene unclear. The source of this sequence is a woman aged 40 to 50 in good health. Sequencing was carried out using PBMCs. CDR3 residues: CASSMNGEETQYF. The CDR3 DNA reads TGCGCCAGCAGTATGAATGGGGAAGAGACCCAGTACTTC.